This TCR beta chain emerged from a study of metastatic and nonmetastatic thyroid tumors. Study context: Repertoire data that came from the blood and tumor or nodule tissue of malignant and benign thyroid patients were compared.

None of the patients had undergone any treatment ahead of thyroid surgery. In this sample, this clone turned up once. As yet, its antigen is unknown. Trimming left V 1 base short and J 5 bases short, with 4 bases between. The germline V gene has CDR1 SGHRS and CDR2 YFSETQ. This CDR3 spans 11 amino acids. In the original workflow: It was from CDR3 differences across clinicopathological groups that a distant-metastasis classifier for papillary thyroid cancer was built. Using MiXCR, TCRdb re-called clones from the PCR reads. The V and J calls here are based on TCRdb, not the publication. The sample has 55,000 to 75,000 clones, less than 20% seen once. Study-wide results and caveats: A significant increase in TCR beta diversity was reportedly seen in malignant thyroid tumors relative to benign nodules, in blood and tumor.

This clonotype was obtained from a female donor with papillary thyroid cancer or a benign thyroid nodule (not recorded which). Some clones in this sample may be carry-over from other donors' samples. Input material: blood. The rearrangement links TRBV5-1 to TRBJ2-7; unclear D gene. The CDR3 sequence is CASSLWDEQYF. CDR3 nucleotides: TGCGCCAGCAGCTTGTGGGACGAGCAGTACTTC.